This T cell receptor (beta chain) stems from a study of T cell repertoires in cytomegalovirus infection. TCRdb fed the reads into MiXCR, producing one record per CDR3 protein. The sample carries around 450,000 distinct CDR3 sequences, roughly 31% recorded once. V was pared by 1 base and J by 3 bases, with 7 bases between. CDR3 length equals 14 residues. Germline CDR1 LNHDA, CDR2 SQIVND (reference sequence). This receptor was obtained from a human donor in good health (CMV status not recorded). Some clones in this sample may be carry-over from other donors' samples. The chain couples TRBV19 to TRBJ1-5, with D uncertain. The sample was PBMCs. This CDR3 is CASSIGQPNQPQHF. The CDR3 DNA sequence: TGTGCCAGTAGTATAGGGCAGCCCAATCAGCCCCAGCATTTT. Full variable domain (missing parts from reference TRBV19 and TRBJ1-5): DGGITQSPKYLFRKEGQNVTLSCEQNLNHDAMYWYRQDPGQGLRLIYYSQIVNDFQKGDIAEGYSVSREKKESFPLTVTSAQKNPTAFYLCASSIGQPNQPQHFGDGTRLSIL.